These 13 T cell receptor beta chains came from one sample sequenced in a study of blood T cells in healthy people across ages. Primers used in a second PCR of about 6 to 11 cycles were a sample-barcoded 5' primer and a J-beta primer mix. Each CDR3 protein gets one entry after TCRdb re-called the 5' RACE reads with MiXCR. Counted here are 720,000 or so distinct CDR3 sequences, over 40% occurring once; the ten biggest clones make up about 30%. Input material: blood. These receptors came from an elderly man in good health.

As to this clonotype: This may be a read error: a much more frequent sequence differs by one nucleotide. CDR3 DNA sequence: TGCGCCAGCAGTAGAGACAGGCTTAACCAAGAGACCCAGTACTTC. Translation: CASSRDRLNQETQYF. The chain recombines TRBV5-1 with TRBJ2-5, with TRBD1 as a possible D gene (6 bases). Trimming left V 5 bases short and J 0 bases short, with 14 bases between. This CDR3 has 15 amino acids. Germline CDR1 reads SGHRS; CDR2 reads YFSETQ.

This clonotype turned up a few times. This sequence joins TRBV4-3 and TRBJ2-1; D possibly corresponds to TRBD2 (6 bases). Germline V CDR1 and CDR2: LGHNA, YSLEER. The length of the CDR3 is 18 residues. V shed 4 bases and J shed 0 bases, with 19 bases lying between them. The CDR3 protein is CASSRARSSGYSYNEQFF. CDR3 nucleotides: TGCGCCAGCAGCCGGGCCAGGAGTAGCGGCTACTCCTACAATGAGCAGTTCTTC.

This clonotype appeared a single time. A junction boundary mismatches the germline segment, possibly from a read error. The chain is built from TRBV10-3 and TRBJ2-7; D gene ambiguous. The DNA matches TRBJ2-5 better at its end, which makes the J call doubtful. Looked up from germline, CDR1 is ENHRY and CDR2 is SYGVKD. The CDR3 totals 13 residues. This chain's CDR3 is CATSHDNEETQYF. The CDR3 bases are TGTGCCACCAGTCACGACAATGAGGAGACCCAGTACTTC.

This rearrangement joins TRBV20-1 to TRBJ2-1; maybe TRBD1 (6 bases). Trimming stripped 0 bases from V and 5 bases from J, with 11 bases between. The CDR3 consists of 14 residues. The germline V gene encodes CDR1 DFQATT and CDR2 SNEGSKA (reference sequence). The CDR3 region has the DNA TGCAGTGCTAGAGATAGGACAGCCAACAATGAGCAGTTCTTC. Its translation: CSARDRTANNEQFF.

This clonotype was seen repeatedly, ten times or more. The V gene is TRBV7-2, the J gene TRBJ2-5; 8 positions agree with TRBD1. J was trimmed by 2 bases and V by 0 bases; bases with no gene match: 5. This CDR3 is built from 16 residues. CDR1 SGHTA and CDR2 FQGNSA come from the germline V gene. CDR3 loop: CASSLAATGVQETQYF. In nucleotides, the CDR3 is TGTGCCAGCAGCTTAGCGGCGACAGGGGTACAAGAGACCCAGTACTTC.

The chain is built from TRBV20-1 and TRBJ1-2, with 9 bases aligning to TRBD1. Germline CDR1 DFQATT, CDR2 SNEGSKA (reference sequence). Trimming took 3 bases from V and 4 from J; bases not matched to a gene: 12. The CDR3 consists of 16 residues. This CDR3 reads CSASQTGTGIGYGYTF. The CDR3 DNA sequence: TGCAGTGCTAGTCAAACCGGGACAGGGATTGGCTATGGCTACACCTTC.

The genes are TRBV6-2 or TRBV6-3 and TRBJ2-2; unclear D gene. V dropped 0 bases and J dropped 3 bases, with 11 bases sitting between them. This CDR3 has 16 amino acids. CDR1 is MNHEY, CDR2 SVGEGT, per germline. For the CDR3, the DNA is TGTGCCAGCAGTTACTCGACTGGACCGTACACCGGGGAGCTGTTTTTT. Its protein product is CASSYSTGPYTGELFF.

This clonotype was recorded at least ten times. The chain joins TRBV4-2 to TRBJ2-3; 7 nucleotides line up with TRBD2. Germline assignment: CDR1 LGHNA and CDR2 YNFKEQ. Trimming removed 1 base from V and 4 bases from J; junction bases left unmatched: 11. This CDR3 is 17 amino acids long. This chain's CDR3 is CASSQGDYQERADTQYF. Here the CDR3 DNA reads TGTGCCAGCAGCCAAGGGGACTACCAGGAAAGGGCAGATACGCAGTATTTT.

This chain joins TRBV20-1 and TRBJ2-7; 7 nucleotides line up with TRBD1. Germline V gene data show CDR1 as DFQATT and CDR2 as SNEGSKA (reference sequence). With 0 bases clipped from V and 5 bases from J, the junction kept 22 bases outside the gene matches. CDR3 size: 19 residues. CDR3 DNA: TGCAGTGCTAGAGACCGGAATGGAAGAACAGGGGCCCTCACGGACGAGCAGTACTTC. This codes for CSARDRNGRTGALTDEQYF.

This chain connects TRBV18 to TRBJ2-4; D gene unclear. The ends were cut back, 2 bases at V and 0 bases at J, with 5 bases in the middle. The CDR3 contains 14 residues. Germline-derived CDR1 and CDR2 are KGHSH and LQKENI. The CDR3 region is CASSPSLAKNIQYF. In DNA, the CDR3 is TGTGCCAGCTCACCATCACTAGCCAAAAACATTCAGTACTTC.

This clonotype was observed a handful of times. V and J are TRBV12-3 or TRBV12-4 and TRBJ2-5; TRBD1 aligns across 9 bases. Germline trimming cut 6 bases from V and 11 bases from J; bases unmatched to any gene: 19. The CDR3 runs 16 residues. Here the CDR3 reads CASSLGRDRVKNEQYF. For the CDR3, the DNA is TGTGCCAGCAGCCTAGGGAGGGACAGGGTTAAGAATGAGCAGTACTTC.

The sample holds many counts of this clonotype. The rearrangement joins TRBV29-1 to TRBJ2-5, with TRBD2 matching over 8 bases. The V and J ends lost 1 base and 5 bases, in that order; junction bases with no gene match: 27. The CDR3 totals 21 residues. CDR1 SQVTM and CDR2 ANQGSEA come from the germline V gene. The CDR3 here is CSVEGVLRVDGGVPNQETQYF. CDR3 DNA sequence: TGCAGCGTTGAAGGGGTCCTTCGGGTGGACGGGGGGGTGCCCAATCAGGAGACCCAGTACTTC.

V is TRBV12-5 and J is TRBJ2-1; 10 nucleotides match TRBD2. Per germline, CDR1 LGHNT and CDR2 FRNRAP. The CDR3 consists of 14 residues. The J segment lost 4 bases and the V segment lost 5 bases, leaving 2 bases of the junction unmatched. CDR3 sequence: CASGPSGGYNEQFF. The CDR3 DNA reads TGTGCTAGTGGTCCTAGCGGGGGATACAATGAGCAGTTCTTC.